This TCR beta chain was observed in a study of identical twins (dated by TCRdb to 2016 to 2017). Broadly, across the study: To test whether fetal clonotypes persist, this study deep-sequenced TCR alpha and beta repertoires from monozygotic twins, from unrelated adults of various ages, and from cord blood. To rule out contamination, replicate twin experiments were performed at different times with different library preparation protocols.

The investigation overall reported the following: Conclusions relied on cross-sectional statistical analysis, since the same donors could not be followed over many years. Zero-insertion analyses could be partly confounded by invariant T cells such as MAIT and iNKT, though diverse VJ usage argued against such confounding for most clonotypes. Compared with coincidental sharing between unrelated individuals, out-of-frame TCR alpha sequences shared between twins had an excess of sequences with low generation probability. Abundant cord blood beta clonotypes had fewer insertions, young adult naive repertoires showed a similar but weaker trend, and memory repertoires showed no such trend. Excess twin sharing in beta out-of-frame sequences was weaker because fewer shared sequences lowered the signal-to-noise ratio. In monozygotic twins, recombination models systematically underestimated out-of-frame TCR alpha sharing, but the models matched the sharing seen between unrelated individuals.

In this sample, this clonotype turned up once. Its antigen is unknown. No clone much larger than this one lies a single base away; base qualities are absent. Single-read evidence is weak. The CDR3 contains 13 residues, cysteine and phenylalanine counted. The only DNA kept is the CDR3, 39 bases in frame from the first base. For CDR1 and CDR2, the germline V gene lists SGHTA and FQGNSA. V drops 6 bases and J drops 7 bases, leaving 14 bases in between. Every donor was a healthy Caucasian. Using Miltenyi CD45RO+ enrichment and human naive T-cell isolation kits, memory (CD45RO+) and naive T cells were isolated from PBMC. Library prep was done by 5' RACE. This sample was sequenced with an Illumina HiSeq 2000. A universal primer binding site was introduced by template switching, and a unique molecular identifier was present in the final cDNA, enabling accurate counting of TCR cDNA molecules. Specific primers in the conserved constant-segment region were used to synthesize first-strand cDNA for the TCR alpha and beta chains. To control for contamination, each cDNA library was double barcoded with a SMART-Mk sample barcode plus Illumina barcodes. Two successive PCR steps introduced TruSeq adapter sequences along with Illumina sample barcodes. Sequencing of the TCR alpha and beta cDNA libraries was done on the Illumina HiSeq platform using custom primers. As for the original processing: Raw reads were processed with MiGEC to extract unique molecular identifiers, and MiXCR was used to determine CDR3 positions. Recombination models were inferred per individual with the repgenHMM and IGoR tools using an EM algorithm. Shared clonotypes were analyzed with the tcR package in R, and sharing was normalized by the product of cloneset sizes. To study raw recombination free of thymic and clonal selection effects, out-of-frame nonproductive sequences were analyzed. Through fastp at Q25 and MiXCR, TCRdb rebuilt clones from the public reads, retaining in-frame beta chains. Merged by CDR3 protein, the rows form single entries marked with the most common genes and DNA. The V and J calls here are based on TCRdb, not the publication. The sample includes about 210,000 distinct CDR3 sequences, with roughly 9.4% observed a single time. Of the sample, about 5.2% falls within the top ten clones.

Sequenced: memory (CD45RO+) T cells sorted from blood. The sample's cell subset or site label, decoded: CD45RO+ enriched T cells. The source of this sequence is a woman between 18 and 29 years old in good health. The rearrangement combines TRBV7-2 with TRBJ2-3, with the D gene uncertain. The DNA sequence is given as TGTGCCAGCAGTCAGATCGGACCCAATACGCAGTATTTT. Its coded protein is CASSQIGPNTQYF.